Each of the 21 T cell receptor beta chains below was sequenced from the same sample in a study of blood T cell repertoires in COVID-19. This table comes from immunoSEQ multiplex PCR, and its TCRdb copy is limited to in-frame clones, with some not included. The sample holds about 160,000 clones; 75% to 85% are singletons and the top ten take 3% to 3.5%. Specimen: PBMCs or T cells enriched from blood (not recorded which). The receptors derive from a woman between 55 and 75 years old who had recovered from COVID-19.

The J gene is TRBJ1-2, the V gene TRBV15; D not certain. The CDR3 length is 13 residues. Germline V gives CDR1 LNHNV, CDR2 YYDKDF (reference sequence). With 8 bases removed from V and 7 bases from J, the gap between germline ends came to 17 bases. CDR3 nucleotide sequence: TGTGCCACCTCCCGGGGTCAGGAGCGTGGCTACACCTTC. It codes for CATSRGQERGYTF.

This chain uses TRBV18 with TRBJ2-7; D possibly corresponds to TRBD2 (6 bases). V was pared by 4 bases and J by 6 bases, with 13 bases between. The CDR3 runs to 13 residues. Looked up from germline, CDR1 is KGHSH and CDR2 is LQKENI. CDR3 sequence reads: CASSLTGDGEQYF. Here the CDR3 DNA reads TGTGCCAGCTCACTAACGGGGGATGGCGAGCAGTACTTC.

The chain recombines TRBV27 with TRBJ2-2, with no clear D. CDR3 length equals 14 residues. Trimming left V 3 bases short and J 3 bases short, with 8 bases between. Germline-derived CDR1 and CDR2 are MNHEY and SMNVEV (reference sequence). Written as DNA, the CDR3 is TGTGCCAGCAGTTTGTATGGGCACACCGGGGAGCTGTTTTTT. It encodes CASSLYGHTGELFF.

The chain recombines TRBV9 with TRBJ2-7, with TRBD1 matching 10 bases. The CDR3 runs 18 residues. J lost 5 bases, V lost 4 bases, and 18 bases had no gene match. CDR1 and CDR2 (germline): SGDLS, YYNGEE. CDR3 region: CASSIPENRDRGFHEQYF. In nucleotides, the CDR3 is TGTGCCAGCAGCATCCCAGAAAACCGGGACAGGGGTTTCCACGAGCAGTACTTC.

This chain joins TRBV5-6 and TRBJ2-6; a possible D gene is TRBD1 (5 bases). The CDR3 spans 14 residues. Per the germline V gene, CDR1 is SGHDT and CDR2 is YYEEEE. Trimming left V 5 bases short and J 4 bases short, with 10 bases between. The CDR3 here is CASRQKGGANVLTF. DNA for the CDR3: TGTGCCAGCAGGCAGAAGGGGGGGGCCAACGTCCTGACTTTC.

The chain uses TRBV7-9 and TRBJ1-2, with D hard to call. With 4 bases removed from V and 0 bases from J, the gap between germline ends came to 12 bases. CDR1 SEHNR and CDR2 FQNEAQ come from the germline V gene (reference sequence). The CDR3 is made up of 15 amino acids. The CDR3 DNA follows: TGTGCCAGCAGCTCCCGGCAGGCAGCTAACTATGGCTACACCTTC. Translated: CASSSRQAANYGYTF.

The CDR3 spells CASSYDRGGYEQYF. The CDR3 DNA is TGTGCCAGCAGCTACGACAGGGGGGGCTACGAGCAGTACTTC. The chain carries TRBV7-6 and TRBJ2-7; 9 bases line up with TRBD1. V was pared by 4 bases and J by 3 bases, with 4 bases of the junction left unmatched. The CDR3 consists of 14 residues. Per the germline V gene, CDR1 is SGHVS and CDR2 is FNYEAQ. The entire variable domain, with the rest obtained from reference TRBV7-6 and TRBJ2-7, is as follows: GAGVSQSPRYKVTKRGQDVALRCDPISGHVSLYWYRQALGQGPEFLTYFNYEAQQDKSGLPNDRFSAERPEGSISTLTIQRTEQRDSAMYRCASSYDRGGYEQYFGPGTRLTVT.

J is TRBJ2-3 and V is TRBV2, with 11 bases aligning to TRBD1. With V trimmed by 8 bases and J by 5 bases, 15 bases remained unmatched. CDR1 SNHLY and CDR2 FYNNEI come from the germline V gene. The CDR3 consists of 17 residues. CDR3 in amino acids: CASWVTKDRGQVDTQYF. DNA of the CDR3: TGTGCCAGCTGGGTTACGAAGGACAGGGGGCAGGTAGATACGCAGTATTTT.

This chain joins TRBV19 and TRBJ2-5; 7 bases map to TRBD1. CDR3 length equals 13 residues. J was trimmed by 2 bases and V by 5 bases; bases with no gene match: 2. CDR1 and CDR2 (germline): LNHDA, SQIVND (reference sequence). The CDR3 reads CASSVDRQETQYF. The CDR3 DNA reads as TGTGCCAGTAGTGTGGACAGGCAAGAGACCCAGTACTTC.

The CDR3 nucleotides are TGTGCCAGCAGCTTGGTAGAGTATTGGTTTAATGAGCAGTTCTTC. Amino acid sequence: CASSLVEYWFNEQFF. This rearrangement joins TRBV5-6 to TRBJ2-1; no clear D. CDR1 and CDR2 (germline): SGHDT, YYEEEE. With 0 bases removed from V and 7 bases from J, the gap between germline ends came to 14 bases. The CDR3 length is 15 residues.

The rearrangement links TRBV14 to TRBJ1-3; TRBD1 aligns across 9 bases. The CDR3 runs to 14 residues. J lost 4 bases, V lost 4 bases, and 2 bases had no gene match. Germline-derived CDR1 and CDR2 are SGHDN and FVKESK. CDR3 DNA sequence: TGTGCCAGCAGCCCGGGACAGGGAGGAAACACCATATATTTT. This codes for CASSPGQGGNTIYF.

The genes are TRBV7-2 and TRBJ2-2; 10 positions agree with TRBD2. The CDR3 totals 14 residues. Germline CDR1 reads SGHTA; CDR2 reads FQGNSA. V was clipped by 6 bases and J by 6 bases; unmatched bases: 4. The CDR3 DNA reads TGTGCCAGCAGTTATAGCGGGGGGTCCGGGGAGCTGTTTTTT. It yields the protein CASSYSGGSGELFF.

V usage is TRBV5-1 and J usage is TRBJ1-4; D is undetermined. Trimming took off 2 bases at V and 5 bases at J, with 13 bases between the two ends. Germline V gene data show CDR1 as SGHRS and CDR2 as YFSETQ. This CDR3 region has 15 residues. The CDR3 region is CASSFLKKENEKLFF. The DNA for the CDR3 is TGCGCCAGCAGCTTTTTAAAAAAAGAGAATGAAAAACTGTTTTTT.

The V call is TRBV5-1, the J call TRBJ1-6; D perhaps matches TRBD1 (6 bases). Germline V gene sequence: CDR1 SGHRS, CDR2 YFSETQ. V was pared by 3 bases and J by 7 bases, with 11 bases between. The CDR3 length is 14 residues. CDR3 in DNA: TGCGCCAGCAGCTCTGGGGGCAACAATTCACCCCTCCACTTT. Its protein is CASSSGGNNSPLHF.

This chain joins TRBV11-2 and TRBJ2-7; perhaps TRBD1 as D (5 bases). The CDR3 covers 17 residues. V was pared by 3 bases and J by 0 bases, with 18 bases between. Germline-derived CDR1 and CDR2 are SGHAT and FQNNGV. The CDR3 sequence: CASSFRQNPSSSYEQYF. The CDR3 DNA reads TGTGCCAGCAGCTTTCGACAGAATCCCTCTAGCTCCTACGAGCAGTACTTC.

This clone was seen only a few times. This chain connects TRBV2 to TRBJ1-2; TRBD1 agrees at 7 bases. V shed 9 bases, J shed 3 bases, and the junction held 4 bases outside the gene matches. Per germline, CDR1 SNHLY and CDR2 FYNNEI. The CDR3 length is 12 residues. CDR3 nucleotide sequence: TGTGCCAGTAGGGACAGAGACTATGGCTACACCTTC. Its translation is CASRDRDYGYTF.

The CDR3 region is CASSFSVEDYGYTF. In nucleotides, the CDR3 is TGTGCCAGCAGCTTTTCGGTGGAGGACTATGGCTACACCTTC. The rearrangement links TRBV7-2 to TRBJ1-2; no reliable D call. This CDR3 has 14 residues. Deletions cut 3 bases from V and 3 bases from J, with 11 bases between. Germline V gene lookup returns CDR1 SGHTA and CDR2 FQGNSA.

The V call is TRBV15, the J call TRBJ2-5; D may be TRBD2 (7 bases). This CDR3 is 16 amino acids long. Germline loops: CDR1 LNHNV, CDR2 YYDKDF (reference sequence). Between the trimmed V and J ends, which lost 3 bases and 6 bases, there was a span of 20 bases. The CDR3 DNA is TGTGCCACCAGCAGTGCCCGAGGGGGGGCCAGACAGACCCAGTACTTC. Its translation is CATSSARGGARQTQYF.

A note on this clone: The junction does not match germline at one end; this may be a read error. The CDR3: CSAERRDRDNTGELFF. The CDR3 nucleotides read TGCAGCGCTGAACGACGGGACAGGGATAACACCGGGGAGCTGTTTTTT. This chain links TRBV29-1 with TRBJ2-2, with 9 bases lining up with TRBD1. CDR1 and CDR2 from the germline V gene are SQVTM and ANQGSEA. This CDR3 has 16 residues.

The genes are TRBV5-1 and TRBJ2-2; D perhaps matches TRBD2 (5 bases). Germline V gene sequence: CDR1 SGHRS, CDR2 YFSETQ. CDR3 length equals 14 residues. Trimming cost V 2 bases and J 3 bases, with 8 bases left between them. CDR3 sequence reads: CASSFGLDTGELFF. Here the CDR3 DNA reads TGCGCCAGCAGCTTCGGACTCGACACCGGGGAGCTGTTTTTT. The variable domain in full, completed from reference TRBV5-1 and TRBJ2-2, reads KAGVTQTPRYLIKTRGQQVTLSCSPISGHRSVSWYQQTPGQGLQFLFEYFSETQRNKGNFPGRFSGRQFSNSRSEMNVSTLELGDSALYLCASSFGLDTGELFFGEGSRLTVL.

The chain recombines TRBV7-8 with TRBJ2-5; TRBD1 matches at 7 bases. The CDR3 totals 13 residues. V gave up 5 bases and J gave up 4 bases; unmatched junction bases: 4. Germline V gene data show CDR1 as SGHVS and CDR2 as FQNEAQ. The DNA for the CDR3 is TGTGCCAGCAGCGGACGGACAGGAGAGACCCAGTACTTC. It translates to CASSGRTGETQYF.